A selection of T cell receptor beta chains follows, all from one sample in a study of cytomegalovirus exposure and HLA in healthy donors. Sequencing was performed with immunoSEQ multiplex PCR; in TCRdb, only in-frame clones are kept and a portion is missing. The sample has about 160,000 clones; 84% are singletons. Material: PBMCs. The receptors come from a man between 18 and 29 years old in good health and CMV-seronegative. CDR3s leave out the opening cysteine and the closing phenylalanine or tryptophan. Fields, in order: J gene, V gene, D gene, CDR3 protein. The D gene is left open where the match is weak.

j_call: TRBJ2-7; v_call: TRBV29-1; d_call: -; cdr3_aa: SAAGPPRDYEQY
j_call: TRBJ2-7; v_call: TRBV10-1; d_call: TRBD2; cdr3_aa: ASRTSGTYEQY
j_call: TRBJ1-2; v_call: TRBV6-1; d_call: -; cdr3_aa: ASSVSTANYGYT
j_call: TRBJ2-1; v_call: TRBV29-1; d_call: TRBD1; cdr3_aa: SVEGSDRDNEQF
j_call: TRBJ2-7; v_call: TRBV30; d_call: -; cdr3_aa: ACLSRGEQY
j_call: TRBJ2-3; v_call: TRBV18; d_call: -; cdr3_aa: ASSPPVGADTQY
j_call: TRBJ1-3; v_call: TRBV25-1; d_call: TRBD1; cdr3_aa: ASSDSAGGSGNTIY
j_call: TRBJ2-1; v_call: TRBV19; d_call: -; cdr3_aa: ASSIGDSGYNEQF
j_call: TRBJ2-2; v_call: TRBV6-4; d_call: TRBD2; cdr3_aa: ASSVAGGPTGELF
j_call: TRBJ2-6; v_call: TRBV28; d_call: TRBD2; cdr3_aa: ASSTSGRAGANVLT
j_call: TRBJ2-7; v_call: TRBV19; d_call: TRBD1; cdr3_aa: ASAGGQGVFYEQY
j_call: TRBJ1-4; v_call: TRBV28; d_call: TRBD1; cdr3_aa: ASRDSNEKLF
j_call: TRBJ1-1; v_call: TRBV6-6; d_call: -; cdr3_aa: ASSVGVEAF
j_call: TRBJ2-7; v_call: TRBV28; d_call: TRBD1; cdr3_aa: ASSSNPTGNEQY
j_call: TRBJ1-4; v_call: TRBV28; d_call: -; cdr3_aa: ATLYGAGEKLF
j_call: TRBJ1-1; v_call: TRBV28; d_call: -; cdr3_aa: ASSVLGRGRIYTEAF
j_call: TRBJ2-2; v_call: TRBV10-3; d_call: -; cdr3_aa: AISGGQAVTGELF
j_call: TRBJ2-2; v_call: TRBV9; d_call: TRBD2; cdr3_aa: ASSRPAGVVGELF
j_call: TRBJ2-4; v_call: TRBV18; d_call: TRBD2; cdr3_aa: ASSPETGGKNIQY
j_call: TRBJ2-3; v_call: TRBV19; d_call: TRBD2; cdr3_aa: ASSDLQRGDTDTQY
j_call: TRBJ2-1; v_call: TRBV11-2; d_call: -; cdr3_aa: ASSFNSGPYNEQF
j_call: TRBJ2-5; v_call: TRBV7-9; d_call: -; cdr3_aa: ASSLAFRVLETQY
j_call: -; v_call: TRBV9; d_call: TRBD1; cdr3_aa: ASSVSAGQGSYEQY
j_call: TRBJ2-1; v_call: TRBV27; d_call: -; cdr3_aa: ASSFGGLRYNEQF
j_call: TRBJ1-2; v_call: TRBV2; d_call: -; cdr3_aa: ASSEDGVSYGYT
j_call: TRBJ2-2; v_call: TRBV29-1; d_call: -; cdr3_aa: SVAGNTGELF
j_call: TRBJ2-3; v_call: TRBV9; d_call: TRBD2; cdr3_aa: ASSVAGGHTDTQY
j_call: TRBJ1-6; v_call: TRBV6-6; d_call: TRBD1; cdr3_aa: ASSRTGLNSPLH
j_call: TRBJ2-1; v_call: TRBV5-1; d_call: TRBD2; cdr3_aa: ASSSGLAGGPKDDNEQF
j_call: TRBJ2-7; v_call: TRBV7-2; d_call: TRBD1; cdr3_aa: ASSLDELGQTYEQY
j_call: TRBJ2-2; v_call: TRBV11-3; d_call: -; cdr3_aa: ASRPSGANTGELF
j_call: TRBJ2-7; v_call: TRBV6-5; d_call: -; cdr3_aa: AGSPLGGTYEQY
j_call: TRBJ2-1; v_call: TRBV9; d_call: TRBD1; cdr3_aa: ASSVGKDRETHEQF
j_call: TRBJ2-1; v_call: TRBV5-1; d_call: TRBD1; cdr3_aa: ASKMGTGTYNEQF
j_call: TRBJ1-3; v_call: TRBV15; d_call: TRBD1; cdr3_aa: ATSRDLQGSGNTIY
j_call: TRBJ1-2; v_call: TRBV7-9; d_call: -; cdr3_aa: ATGQIGYT
j_call: TRBJ1-1; v_call: TRBV28; d_call: -; cdr3_aa: ASSLRAMNTEAF
j_call: -; v_call: TRBV6-6; d_call: TRBD1; cdr3_aa: ASSPDRTFYYEQY
j_call: TRBJ2-7; v_call: TRBV5-1; d_call: TRBD1; cdr3_aa: ASSLTPGGYNEQY
j_call: TRBJ1-1; v_call: TRBV5-6; d_call: TRBD1; cdr3_aa: ASSYLTGGNTEAF
j_call: TRBJ1-3; v_call: TRBV9; d_call: -; cdr3_aa: ASSVDPGLNSGNTIY
j_call: TRBJ2-3; v_call: TRBV7-3; d_call: -; cdr3_aa: ASSRGPSTDTQY
j_call: TRBJ2-1; v_call: TRBV6-4; d_call: TRBD2; cdr3_aa: ASSDSAGEYNEQF
j_call: TRBJ2-1; v_call: TRBV2; d_call: TRBD1; cdr3_aa: ASRRQGSYNEQF
j_call: TRBJ2-3; v_call: TRBV27; d_call: -; cdr3_aa: ASSPGGDTQY
j_call: TRBJ1-1; v_call: TRBV10-3; d_call: -; cdr3_aa: ASSDSPGGNTEAF